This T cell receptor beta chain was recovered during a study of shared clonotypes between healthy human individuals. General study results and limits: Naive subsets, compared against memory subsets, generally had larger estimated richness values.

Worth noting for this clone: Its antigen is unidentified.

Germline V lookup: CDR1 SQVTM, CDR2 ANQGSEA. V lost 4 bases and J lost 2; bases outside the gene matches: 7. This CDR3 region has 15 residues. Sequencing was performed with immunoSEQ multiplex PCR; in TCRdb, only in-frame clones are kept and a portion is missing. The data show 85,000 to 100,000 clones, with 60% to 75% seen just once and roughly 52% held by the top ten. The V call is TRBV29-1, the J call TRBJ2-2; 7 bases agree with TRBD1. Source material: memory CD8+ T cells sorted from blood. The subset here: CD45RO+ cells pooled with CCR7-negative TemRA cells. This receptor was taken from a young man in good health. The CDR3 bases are TGCAGCGTTGGTGGGGCAGGGGGAAACACCGGGGAGCTGTTTTTT. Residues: CSVGGAGGNTGELFF.